One and the same sample provided the 32 T cell receptor beta chains below, sequenced in a study of T cell responses to AZD1222 COVID-19 vaccine. TCRdb's copy holds only in-frame clones and misses some; the assay was immunoSEQ multiplex PCR. The sample holds about 100,000 clones, 87% seen once. The source was peripheral blood, collected 28 days after the second AZD1222 dose. The receptors shown here come from an adult who received the AZD1222 COVID-19 vaccine.

CDR3 loop: CASSLLRDRSLHF. The DNA of the CDR3 is TGTGCCAGCAGTTTACTCCGGGACCGAAGTCTCCACTTT. This rearrangement joins TRBV28 to TRBJ1-6, with D possibly TRBD1 on 5 matching bases. Germline CDR1 is MDHEN and CDR2 is SYDVKM. Trimming stripped 2 bases from V and 16 bases from J, with 15 bases between. CDR3 length: 13 amino acids.

The chain is built from TRBV6-1 and TRBJ1-6; no clear D. CDR3 length: 17 amino acids. The V end lost 4 bases, the J end lost 10 bases, and 23 bases lay between the germline ends. Germline V CDR1 and CDR2: MNHNS, SASEGT. CDR3 coding DNA: TGTGCCAGCAGTGGGACCGGACGGACGCCCTTCGGGTCACCCCTCCACTTT. Its translation is CASSGTGRTPFGSPLHF.

V gene TRBV5-1 combines with J gene TRBJ1-1; possibly TRBD1 for D (6 bases). The V end lost 0 bases, the J end lost 2 bases, and 17 bases lay between the germline ends. This CDR3 spans 17 amino acids. Per germline, CDR1 SGHRS and CDR2 YFSETQ. CDR3 residues: CASSLEGRGRINTEAFF. DNA of the CDR3: TGCGCCAGCAGCTTGGAGGGCAGGGGCAGAATAAACACTGAAGCTTTCTTT.

V usage is TRBV6-5 and J usage is TRBJ2-2; tentatively, D is TRBD1 (5 bases). Germline V CDR1 and CDR2: MNHEY, SVGAGI. This CDR3 contains 14 residues. Trimming left V 6 bases short and J 9 bases short, with 17 bases between. The CDR3 DNA reads as TGTGCCAGCAGAAAGTATAGGGGTTTCCGGGAGCTGTTTTTT. Protein: CASRKYRGFRELFF.

The rearrangement links TRBV20-1 to TRBJ2-3, with D hard to call. The CDR3 consists of 11 residues. V was cut by 3 bases and J by 5 bases, with 6 bases left in between. Germline CDR1 and CDR2: DFQATT and SNEGSKA (reference sequence). The CDR3 DNA sequence: TGCAGTGCTAGGGTTAAAGATACGCAGTATTTT. Its protein is CSARVKDTQYF.

The rearrangement joins TRBV19 to TRBJ1-1; D not resolved. Looked up from germline, CDR1 is LNHDA and CDR2 is SQIVND (reference sequence). The CDR3 sequence is 13 residues long. Trimming shortened V by 4 bases and J by 3 bases, and 9 bases separated the two germline ends. The CDR3 DNA reads TGTGCCAGTAGTAGTCAGTGGGACACTGAAGCTTTCTTT. Protein sequence: CASSSQWDTEAFF.

This clone was detected only a few times. V is TRBV19 and J is TRBJ1-5, with D maybe TRBD1 (5 bases). V lost 4 bases, J lost 5 bases, and 12 bases lay in between. The germline V gene encodes CDR1 LNHDA and CDR2 SQIVND (reference sequence). The CDR3 sequence is 14 residues long. CDR3 protein: CASSTQGRDQPQHF. The CDR3 DNA reads as TGTGCCAGTAGTACCCAGGGTCGGGATCAGCCCCAGCATTTT.

The gene calls are TRBV6-5 and TRBJ1-1; possible D gene TRBD1, 5 bases. In germline, CDR1 is MNHEY, CDR2 SVGAGI. V shed 7 bases and J shed 4 bases, with 16 bases lying between them. The CDR3 consists of 14 residues. Here the CDR3 reads CASIQYQGVTEAFF. The CDR3 region has the DNA TGTGCCAGCATCCAATACCAGGGTGTCACTGAAGCTTTCTTT.

The chain combines TRBV7-8 with TRBJ1-2; tentative D call: TRBD1 (5 bases). Germline CDR1 is SGHVS and CDR2 is FQNEAQ. This CDR3 region has 14 residues. Between the trimmed V and J ends, which lost 3 bases and 7 bases, there was a span of 15 bases. The CDR3 DNA follows: TGTGCCAGCAGCTTCGGTGACCCTGGGGCTGGCTACACCTTC. Translating gives CASSFGDPGAGYTF. Full variable domain (rest looked up from reference TRBV7-8 and TRBJ1-2): GAGVSQSPRYKVAKRGQDVALRCDPISGHVSLFWYQQALGQGPEFLTYFQNEAQLDKSGLPSDRFFAERPEGSVSTLKIQRTQQEDSAVYLCASSFGDPGAGYTFGSGTRLTVV.

The chain uses TRBV3-1 (or the pseudogene TRBV3-2) and TRBJ2-5; 8 bases fit TRBD1. The V segment lost 2 bases and the J segment 2 bases; nucleotides outside the gene matches: 10. This CDR3 has 17 amino acids. The germline V gene has CDR1 LGHDT and CDR2 YNNKEL (reference sequence). CDR3 sequence reads: CASSQTYRGARQETQYF. In nucleotides, the CDR3 is TGTGCCAGCAGCCAAACCTACAGGGGGGCGCGTCAAGAGACCCAGTACTTC.

This clone has just a few counts. In DNA form, the CDR3 reads TGCAGTGCTAGTCGTGGGGACAGGGAAATTGATGAAGCTTTCTTT. This gives the protein CSASRGDREIDEAFF. The V call is TRBV20-1, the J call TRBJ1-1; 9 nucleotides match TRBD1. This CDR3 region has 15 residues. Trimming took 3 bases from V and 7 from J; bases not matched to a gene: 12. Looked up from germline, CDR1 is DFQATT and CDR2 is SNEGSKA (reference sequence).

This clone was detected a few times. The chain uses TRBV6-5 and TRBJ2-7; 7 nucleotides match TRBD1. Germline lookup yields CDR1 MNHEY and CDR2 SVGAGI. This CDR3 contains 14 residues. V was pared by 5 bases and J by 1 base, with 5 bases of the junction left unmatched. CDR3 bases: TGTGCCAGCAGTCTAACCAGGGGGTCCTACGAGCAGTACTTC. It codes for CASSLTRGSYEQYF.

The chain joins TRBV2 to TRBJ1-4; the D is unclear. Germline CDR1 is SNHLY and CDR2 is FYNNEI. Trimming cost V 6 bases and J 4 bases, with 6 bases left between them. The CDR3 runs 12 residues. The CDR3 here is CASRDGNEKLFF. In DNA form, the CDR3 reads TGTGCCAGCAGGGATGGTAATGAAAAACTGTTTTTT. Based on the CDR3 plus reference TRBV2 and TRBJ1-4, the full variable domain is EPEVTQTPSHQVTQMGQEVILRCVPISNHLYFYWYRQILGQKVEFLVSFYNNEISEKSEIFDDQFSVERPDGSNFTLKIRSTKLEDSAMYFCASRDGNEKLFFGSGTQLSVL.

V usage is TRBV25-1 and J usage is TRBJ2-2; D could derive from TRBD1 or TRBD2 (5 bases each). The V end was cut by 5 bases, the J end by 6 bases, with 19 bases between. Germline-derived CDR1 and CDR2 are MGHDK and SYGVNS. This CDR3 contains 16 residues. The CDR3 DNA sequence: TGTGCCAGCAGTCAGAGGGGTATTGGGGGTGCCGGGGAGCTGTTTTTT. This codes for CASSQRGIGGAGELFF.

V and J are TRBV7-8 and TRBJ1-2; TRBD1 matches at 8 bases. J lost 4 bases, V lost 5 bases, and 6 bases had no gene match. Germline CDR1 reads SGHVS; CDR2 reads FQNEAQ. This CDR3 region has 14 residues. CDR3 region: CASSPTGEVYGYTF. DNA for the CDR3: TGTGCCAGCAGCCCGACAGGGGAAGTCTATGGCTACACCTTC.

The V and J genes are TRBV7-6 and TRBJ2-1, with TRBD1 identical over 7 bases. The CDR3 covers 14 residues. CDR1 and CDR2 from the germline V gene are SGHVS and FNYEAQ. Germline trimming cut 6 bases from V and 7 bases from J; bases unmatched to any gene: 9. CDR3 nucleotide sequence: TGTGCCAGCAGTTTGGGACAGAATTATAATGAGCAGTTCTTC. Translated, it gives CASSLGQNYNEQFF.

The chain combines TRBV28 with TRBJ1-3; 7 bases fit TRBD1. Germline V gene data show CDR1 as MDHEN and CDR2 as SYDVKM. Trimming removed 8 bases from V and 0 bases from J; junction bases left unmatched: 10. The CDR3 extends over 16 amino acids. CDR3 bases: TGTGCCAGCCCCCCCGGGACAGCCTTCTCTGGAAACACCATATATTTT. It yields the protein CASPPGTAFSGNTIYF.

The V gene is TRBV5-6, the J gene TRBJ1-2; D unresolved. Germline V lookup: CDR1 SGHDT, CDR2 YYEEEE. The CDR3 contains 15 residues. V gave up 0 bases and J gave up 4 bases, with 13 bases separating them. DNA for the CDR3: TGTGCCAGCAGCTTGGATAGCACCAGCTTCTATGGCTACACCTTC. It codes for CASSLDSTSFYGYTF.

The rearrangement joins TRBV19 to TRBJ2-5; 10 nucleotides match TRBD1. The CDR3 has 15 amino acids. CDR1 LNHDA and CDR2 SQIVND come from the germline V gene (reference sequence). Losses at the gene ends were 5 bases for V and 5 bases for J; bases not matched to a gene: 8. CDR3 sequence reads: CASSPGQGFWETQYF. In DNA, the CDR3 is TGTGCCAGTAGTCCGGGACAGGGGTTTTGGGAGACCCAGTACTTC.

The chain is built from TRBV15 and TRBJ2-3; D is unresolved. Trimming took 1 base from V and 6 from J, leaving 17 bases between them. The V gene's germline CDR1 is LNHNV and CDR2 YYDKDF (reference sequence). This CDR3 has 16 residues. The CDR3 spells CATSRVRPTGPDTQYF. CDR3 nucleotide sequence: TGTGCCACCAGCAGAGTTCGACCCACCGGCCCCGATACGCAGTATTTT.

The J gene is TRBJ2-7, the V gene TRBV11-2; D is possibly TRBD1 (6 bases). This CDR3 has 11 amino acids. Germline V gene data show CDR1 as SGHAT and CDR2 as FQNNGV. The V gene lost 5 bases and the J gene lost 7 bases, with 9 bases spanning the gap. The CDR3 loop reads CASSQGREQYF. CDR3 nucleotides: TGTGCCAGCAGCCAGGGGAGAGAGCAGTACTTC.

V and J are TRBV28 and TRBJ2-7; maybe TRBD1 (5 bases). Germline V lookup: CDR1 MDHEN, CDR2 SYDVKM. V was cut by 8 bases and J by 0 bases, with 14 bases left in between. This CDR3 is built from 14 residues. The CDR3 here is CASEKGRSSYEQYF. The CDR3 DNA reads as TGTGCCAGCGAAAAGGGGCGAAGCTCCTACGAGCAGTACTTC.

The chain couples TRBV15 to TRBJ1-5; 7 bases align to TRBD1. This CDR3 is built from 16 residues. V trimming: 1 base; J trimming: 0 bases; junction bases outside the gene matches: 3. Germline V gene data show CDR1 as LNHNV and CDR2 as YYDKDF (reference sequence). CDR3 DNA sequence: TGTGCCACCAGCAGAGGGGGGACAGCTAGCAATCAGCCCCAGCATTTT. Protein: CATSRGGTASNQPQHF.

The V gene is TRBV6-5, the J gene TRBJ2-7; TRBD2 aligns across 7 bases. This CDR3 has 14 residues. Trimming cost V 6 bases and J 3 bases; bases outside gene matches: 8. The germline V gene has CDR1 MNHEY and CDR2 SVGAGI. The CDR3 bases are TGTGCCAGCAGGGCAGCGGGACTAAACTACGAGCAGTACTTC. As protein: CASRAAGLNYEQYF.

This clone was seen a single time. The CDR3 DNA is TGTGCCAGCAGCCGCGACTCACAGGGGCGAGAGACCCAGTACTTC. Translated: CASSRDSQGRETQYF. This sequence joins TRBV6-5 and TRBJ2-5; 7 positions agree with TRBD1. Trimming cost V 6 bases and J 4 bases; bases outside gene matches: 11. In germline, CDR1 is MNHEY, CDR2 SVGAGI. This CDR3 spans 15 amino acids.

The V and J genes are TRBV7-3 and TRBJ2-2, with D maybe TRBD1 (6 bases). The CDR3 consists of 15 residues. V was shortened by 5 bases and J by 1 base, with 11 bases between the two germline ends. Germline-derived CDR1 and CDR2 are SGHTA and FQGTGA. CDR3 sequence: CASSLGQRNTGELFF. The CDR3 nucleotides are TGTGCCAGCAGCCTAGGACAGAGGAACACCGGGGAGCTGTTTTTT.

J is TRBJ2-7 and V is TRBV18; D possibly matches TRBD1 or TRBD2 (8 bases each). The V and J ends lost 2 bases and 4 bases respectively, with 15 bases between them. Germline lookup yields CDR1 KGHSH and CDR2 LQKENI. This CDR3 region has 15 residues. CDR3 loop: CASSPTGGTGYEQYF. The CDR3 coding sequence is TGTGCCAGCTCACCAACGGGAGGGACAGGTTACGAGCAGTACTTC.

This clone has just a few counts. This sequence joins TRBV25-1 and TRBJ2-7; no clear D. The germline CDR1 and CDR2 sequences are MGHDK and SYGVNS. Trimming pared 5 bases from V and 3 bases from J, leaving 5 bases between. This CDR3 is built from 11 residues. The chain's CDR3 is CASSTLYEQYF. The CDR3 DNA reads TGTGCCAGCAGTACCCTCTACGAGCAGTACTTC.

V and J are TRBV27 and TRBJ2-7, with 12 bases lining up with TRBD1. V dropped 4 bases and J dropped 9; count of bases not matched to a gene: 16. This CDR3 region has 17 residues. Germline V gene data show CDR1 as MNHEY and CDR2 as SMNVEV (reference sequence). DNA for the CDR3: TGTGCCAGCAGTTCTTTTCTGGGACAGGGGGCGGGAAATGGGCAGTACTTC. This translates into CASSSFLGQGAGNGQYF.

The chain is built from TRBV6-1 and TRBJ2-3; D remains ambiguous. Deletions cut 2 bases from V and 1 base from J, with 4 bases between. Germline CDR1 is MNHNS and CDR2 is SASEGT. The CDR3 has 13 amino acids. The chain's CDR3 is CASSERGTDTQYF. The CDR3, as DNA: TGTGCCAGCAGTGAACGGGGCACAGATACGCAGTATTTT.

The chain uses TRBV9 and TRBJ1-1; tentatively, D is TRBD1 (6 bases). V was trimmed by 3 bases and J by 2 bases, leaving 14 bases between them. Germline V gene sequence: CDR1 SGDLS, CDR2 YYNGEE. The CDR3 consists of 15 residues. CDR3 sequence: CASSEAFGGNTEAFF. CDR3 coding DNA: TGTGCCAGCAGCGAGGCCTTCGGGGGCAACACTGAAGCTTTCTTT. The whole variable domain, remainder taken from reference TRBV9 and TRBJ1-1, is DSGVTQTPKHLITATGQRVTLRCSPRSGDLSVYWYQQSLDQGLQFLIQYYNGEERAKGNILERFSAQQFPDLHSELNLSSLELGDSALYFCASSEAFGGNTEAFFGQGTRLTVV.

This chain joins TRBV7-3 and TRBJ1-6, with no clear D. CDR3 length equals 16 residues. V was cut by 5 bases and J by 0 bases, with 11 bases left in between. CDR1 is SGHTA and CDR2 is FQGTGA in the germline V gene. CDR3 DNA sequence: TGTGCCAGCAGCCAAGTAGGGAGCTCCTATAATTCACCCCTCCACTTT. Amino acid sequence: CASSQVGSSYNSPLHF.